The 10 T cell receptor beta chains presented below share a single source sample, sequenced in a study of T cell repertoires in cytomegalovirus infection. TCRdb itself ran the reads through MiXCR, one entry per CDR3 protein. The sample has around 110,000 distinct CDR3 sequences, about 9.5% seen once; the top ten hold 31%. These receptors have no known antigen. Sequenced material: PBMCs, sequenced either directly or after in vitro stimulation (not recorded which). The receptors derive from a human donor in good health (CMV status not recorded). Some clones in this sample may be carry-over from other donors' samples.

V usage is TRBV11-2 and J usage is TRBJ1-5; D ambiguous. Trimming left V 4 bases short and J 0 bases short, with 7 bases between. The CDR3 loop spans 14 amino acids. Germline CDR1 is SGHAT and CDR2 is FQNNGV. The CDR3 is CASSYSSSNQPQHF. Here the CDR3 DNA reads TGTGCCAGCAGCTACAGCTCTAGCAATCAGCCCCAGCATTTT.

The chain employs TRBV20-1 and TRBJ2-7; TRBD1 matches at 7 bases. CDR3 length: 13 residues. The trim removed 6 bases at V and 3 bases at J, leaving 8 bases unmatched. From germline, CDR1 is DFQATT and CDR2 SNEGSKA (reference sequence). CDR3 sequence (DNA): TGCAGTGCGTTCCACAGGGGATTCTACGAGCAGTACTTC. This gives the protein CSAFHRGFYEQYF.

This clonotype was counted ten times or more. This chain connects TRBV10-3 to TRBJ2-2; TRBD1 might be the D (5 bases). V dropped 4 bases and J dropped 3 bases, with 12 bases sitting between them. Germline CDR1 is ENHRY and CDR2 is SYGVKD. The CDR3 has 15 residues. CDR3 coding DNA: TGTGCCATCAGTGTCGTGACAGATTACACCGGGGAGCTGTTTTTT. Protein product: CAISVVTDYTGELFF.

As DNA, the CDR3 is TGCGCCAGCAGCCAAGGAGGGGCAGGACCTAACTATGGCTACACCTTC. This codes for CASSQGGAGPNYGYTF. This chain links TRBV4-1 with TRBJ1-2, with D perhaps TRBD1 (5 bases). Deletions cut 1 base from V and 0 bases from J, with 12 bases between. Germline-derived CDR1 and CDR2 are MGHRA and YSYEKL. CDR3 length equals 16 residues.

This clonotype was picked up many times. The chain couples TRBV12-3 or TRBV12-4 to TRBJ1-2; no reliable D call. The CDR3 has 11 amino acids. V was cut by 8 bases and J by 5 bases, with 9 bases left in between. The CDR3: CASYGIYGYTF. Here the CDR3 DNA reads TGTGCCAGCTACGGAATATATGGCTACACCTTC.

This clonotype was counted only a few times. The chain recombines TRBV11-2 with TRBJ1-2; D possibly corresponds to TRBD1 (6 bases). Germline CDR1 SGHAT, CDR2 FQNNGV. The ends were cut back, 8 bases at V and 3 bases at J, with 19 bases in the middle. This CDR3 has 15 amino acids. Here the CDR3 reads CASREGGAPYYGYTF. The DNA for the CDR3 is TGTGCCAGCCGCGAGGGGGGGGCCCCCTACTATGGCTACACCTTC.

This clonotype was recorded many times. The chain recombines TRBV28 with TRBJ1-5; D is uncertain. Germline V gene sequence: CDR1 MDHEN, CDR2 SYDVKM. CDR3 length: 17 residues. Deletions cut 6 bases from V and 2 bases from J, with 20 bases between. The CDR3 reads CASSPLIEYTGNQPQHF. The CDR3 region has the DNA TGTGCCAGCAGCCCGCTTATAGAGTATACAGGCAATCAGCCCCAGCATTTT.

The CDR3 reads CASSLESGTFPEQYF. The CDR3 DNA is TGTGCCAGCAGCTTAGAAAGCGGGACCTTCCCCGAGCAGTACTTC. The chain employs TRBV7-2 and TRBJ2-7; TRBD2 matches at 7 bases. This CDR3 contains 15 residues. V lost 1 base to trimming and J lost 6 bases; unmatched junction nucleotides: 9. The germline V gene encodes CDR1 SGHTA and CDR2 FQGNSA.

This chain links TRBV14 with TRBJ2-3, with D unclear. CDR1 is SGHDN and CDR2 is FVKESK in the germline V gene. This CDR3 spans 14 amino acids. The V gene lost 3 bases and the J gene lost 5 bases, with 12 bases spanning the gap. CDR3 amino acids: CASSQLGAGDTQYF. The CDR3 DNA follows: TGTGCCAGCAGCCAGCTAGGTGCCGGAGATACGCAGTATTTT. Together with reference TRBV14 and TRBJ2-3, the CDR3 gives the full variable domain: EAGVTQFPSHSVIEKGQTVTLRCDPISGHDNLYWYRRVMGKEIKFLLHFVKESKQDESGMPNNRFLAERTGGTYSTLKVQPAELEDSGVYFCASSQLGAGDTQYFGPGTRLTVL.

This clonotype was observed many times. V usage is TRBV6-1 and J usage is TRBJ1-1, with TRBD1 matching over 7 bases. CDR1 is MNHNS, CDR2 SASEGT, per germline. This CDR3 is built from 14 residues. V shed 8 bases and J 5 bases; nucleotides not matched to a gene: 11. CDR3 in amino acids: CASVIRQGWTEAFF. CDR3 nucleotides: TGTGCCAGCGTGATCCGACAGGGATGGACTGAAGCTTTCTTT.